A selection of T cell receptor beta chains follows, all from one sample in a study of blood T cells in healthy people across ages. TCRdb called the 5' RACE reads again in MiXCR, with one record for every CDR3 protein. Altogether roughly 800,000 distinct CDR3 sequences are present, 25% to 30% being singletons, with the ten largest covering under 3%. The same data also contributed to another study, on T cells of mothers and their children.

Material: blood. These receptor sequences come from a boy younger than 18 in good health. The CDR3 runs from the conserved cysteine through the conserved F or W. D genes are given only for firm matches.

v_call,d_call,j_call,cdr3_aa
TRBV2,NA,TRBJ1-1,CASRHDGTRTEAFF
TRBV7-3,NA,TRBJ2-7,CASSLGAGQYEQYF
TRBV20-1,NA,TRBJ1-6,CSARTVAQGESPLHF
TRBV20-1,NA,TRBJ2-7,CSAKGIGYEQYF
TRBV7-9,NA,TRBJ2-5,CASSPAASSEQYF
TRBV12-3/TRBV12-4,NA,TRBJ1-3,CASSAWGSGNTIYF
TRBV5-6,NA,TRBJ1-2,CASSLTNNGYTF
TRBV2,NA,TRBJ2-7,CAGRISYEQYF
TRBV2,NA,TRBJ1-4,CASNRPGENEKLFF
TRBV5-5,TRBD1,TRBJ1-5,CASSRRGQVADQPQHF
TRBV21-1,NA,TRBJ2-7,CASSISLEQYF
TRBV28,NA,TRBJ1-5,CASSQPVSNQPQHF
TRBV12-3/TRBV12-4,NA,TRBJ1-1,CASSFQTQNTEAFF
TRBV14,NA,TRBJ2-7,CASSPFDLSSYEQYF
TRBV7-9,NA,TRBJ1-6,CASSSRRDEDNSPLHF
TRBV10-3,NA,TRBJ2-7,CAIRFDSSYEQYF
TRBV10-3,NA,TRBJ2-5,CATQGPQETQYF
TRBV11-2,TRBD2,TRBJ2-5,CASSPGGEETQYF
TRBV4-1,NA,TRBJ2-2,CASSHDLRTGTTRELFF
TRBV12-3/TRBV12-4,TRBD2,TRBJ2-3,CASSLWGGADTQYF
TRBV3-1,TRBD2,TRBJ2-3,CASSLAGGKTDTQYF
TRBV6-5,NA,TRBJ2-2,CASKAGIGTGELFF
TRBV10-3,TRBD1,TRBJ1-2,CAIRHGQAVGYTF
TRBV20-1,TRBD2,TRBJ2-2,CSASDLAGGTGELFF
TRBV20-1,NA,TRBJ2-5,CSAARVGPTETQYF
TRBV20-1,TRBD2,TRBJ2-7,CSARDRLAGAYEQYF
TRBV12-3/TRBV12-4,TRBD1,TRBJ1-2,CASSQDRGDYGYTF
TRBV6-6,NA,TRBJ1-4,CASSYSMGQNEKLFF
TRBV5-5,TRBD2,TRBJ2-5,CASSSDTGGTQYF
TRBV20-1,NA,TRBJ2-3,CSARDRGITDTQYF
TRBV10-3,TRBD1,NA,CAVDRAQGEQYF
TRBV20-1,NA,TRBJ2-5,CSARAVEQETQYF
TRBV29-1,NA,TRBJ1-2,CSALRQYCGYTF
TRBV7-9,TRBD1,TRBJ1-4,CASSLEGRGQDEKLFF
TRBV7-8,NA,TRBJ1-2,CASSLQLLYGYTF
TRBV15,NA,TRBJ2-3,CATSRVPYSTDTQYF
TRBV9,NA,TRBJ1-2,CASSGVGGYTF
TRBV7-9,NA,TRBJ1-2,CASSKENYGYTF
TRBV12-3/TRBV12-4,TRBD2,TRBJ2-4,CASRPWGGIQYF
TRBV7-9,TRBD1,NA,CASTTGDRAYEQYF
TRBV7-2,NA,NA,CASSLGASAQNEQFF
TRBV6-1,NA,TRBJ1-2,CASSALVRAFGSNYGYTF
TRBV12-3/TRBV12-4,TRBD2,TRBJ2-3,CASSPGASGAQDTQYF
TRBV20-1,NA,TRBJ2-2,CSARTLGGGAGELFF
TRBV10-3,TRBD1,NA,CAISEGGTGPYEQYF
TRBV13,TRBD2,TRBJ2-7,CASSPPISGGREQYF
TRBV18,NA,TRBJ1-1,CASSPDRMLNTEAFF
TRBV7-6,TRBD2,TRBJ2-1,CASKFSGGTNSYNEQFF
TRBV12-3/TRBV12-4,NA,TRBJ2-5,CASSLSYAFETQYF
TRBV5-4,NA,TRBJ2-1,CASSLAEGSYNEQFF
TRBV5-6,NA,TRBJ1-4,CASSPGGGSGEKLFF
TRBV29-1,TRBD1,TRBJ2-1,CSGRQGSSYNEQFF
TRBV12-3/TRBV12-4,TRBD1,TRBJ2-7,CASRAGTGDEQYF
TRBV7-3,TRBD1,NA,CASSFRGSRDEQFF
TRBV20-1,NA,NA,CSATQGNEQFF
TRBV7-3,NA,NA,CASSLSRDSLDEQFF
TRBV5-4,TRBD1,TRBJ2-5,CASSLDRTGFGETQYF
TRBV28,TRBD2,TRBJ2-7,CASSRSGSYEQYF
TRBV6-5,NA,TRBJ1-2,CATSKGGNFGGYTF
TRBV24-1,NA,TRBJ2-1,CATSDYRGVGDGNEQFF